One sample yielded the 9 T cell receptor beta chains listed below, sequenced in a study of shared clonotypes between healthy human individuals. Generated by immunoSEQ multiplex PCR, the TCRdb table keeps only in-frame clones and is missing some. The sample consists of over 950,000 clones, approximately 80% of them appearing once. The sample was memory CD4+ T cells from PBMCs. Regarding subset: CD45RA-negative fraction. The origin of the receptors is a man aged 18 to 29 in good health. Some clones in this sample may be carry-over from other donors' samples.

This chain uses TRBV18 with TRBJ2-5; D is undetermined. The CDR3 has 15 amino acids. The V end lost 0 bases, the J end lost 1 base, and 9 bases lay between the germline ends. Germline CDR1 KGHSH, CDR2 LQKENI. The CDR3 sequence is CASSPPGRFQETQYF. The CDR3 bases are TGTGCCAGCTCACCACCGGGTCGCTTCCAAGAGACCCAGTACTTC.

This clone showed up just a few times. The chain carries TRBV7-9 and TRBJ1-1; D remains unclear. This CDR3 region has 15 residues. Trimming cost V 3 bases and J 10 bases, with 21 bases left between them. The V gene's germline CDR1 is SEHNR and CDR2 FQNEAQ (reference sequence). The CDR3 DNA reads TGTGCCAGCAGCTTCCGGGAAGCCGGCCAATCTCGAGCTTTCTTT. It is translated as CASSFREAGQSRAFF.

The CDR3 reads CASSDREGTSPYF. CDR3 DNA sequence: TGTGCCAGCAGTGACAGGGAGGGTACTTCCCCGTACTTC. The J gene is TRBJ2-7, the V gene TRBV6-1; TRBD2 aligns across 7 bases. V was pared by 3 bases and J by 12 bases, with 11 bases of the junction left unmatched. The length of the CDR3 is 13 residues. CDR1 MNHNS and CDR2 SASEGT come from the germline V gene.

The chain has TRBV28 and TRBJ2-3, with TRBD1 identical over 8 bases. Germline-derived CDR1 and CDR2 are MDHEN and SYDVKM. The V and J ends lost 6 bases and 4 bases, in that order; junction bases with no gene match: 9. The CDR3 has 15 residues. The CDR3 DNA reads TGTGCCAGCAGCCGCGGACAGGGAATTTCAGATACGCAGTATTTT. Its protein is CASSRGQGISDTQYF.

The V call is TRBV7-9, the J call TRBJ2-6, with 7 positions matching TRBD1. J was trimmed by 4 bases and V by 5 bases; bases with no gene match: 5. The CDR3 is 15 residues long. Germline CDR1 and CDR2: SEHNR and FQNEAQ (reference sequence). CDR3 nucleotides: TGTGCCAGCAGCAAACAGGGGACCGGGGCCAACGTCCTGACTTTC. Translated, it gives CASSKQGTGANVLTF.

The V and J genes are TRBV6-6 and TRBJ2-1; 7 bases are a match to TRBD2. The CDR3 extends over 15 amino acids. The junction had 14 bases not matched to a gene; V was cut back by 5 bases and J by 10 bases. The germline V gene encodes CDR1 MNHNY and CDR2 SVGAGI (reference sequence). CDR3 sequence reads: CASSLSGTGVSEQFF. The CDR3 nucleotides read TGTGCCAGCAGTCTCAGCGGGACGGGGGTGAGCGAGCAGTTCTTC.

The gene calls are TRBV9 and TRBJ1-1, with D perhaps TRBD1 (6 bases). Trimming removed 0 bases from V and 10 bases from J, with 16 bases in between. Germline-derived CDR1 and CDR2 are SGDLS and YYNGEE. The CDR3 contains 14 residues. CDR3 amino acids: CASSVESGAQGAFF. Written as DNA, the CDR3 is TGTGCCAGCAGCGTAGAATCGGGGGCCCAGGGAGCTTTCTTT.

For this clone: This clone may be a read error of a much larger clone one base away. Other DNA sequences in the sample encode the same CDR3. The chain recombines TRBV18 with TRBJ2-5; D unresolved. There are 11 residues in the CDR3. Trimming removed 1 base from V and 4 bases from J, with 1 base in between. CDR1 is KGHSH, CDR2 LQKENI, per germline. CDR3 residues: CASSPLETQYF. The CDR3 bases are TGTGCCAGCTCACCACTAGAGACCCAGTACTTC.

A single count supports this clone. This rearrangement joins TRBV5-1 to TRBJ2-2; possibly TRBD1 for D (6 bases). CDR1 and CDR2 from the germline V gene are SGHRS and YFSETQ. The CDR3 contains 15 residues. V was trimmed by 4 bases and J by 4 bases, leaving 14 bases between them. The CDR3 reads CASSAGASGTGELFF. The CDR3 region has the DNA TGCGCCAGCAGCGCAGGGGCGTCAGGCACCGGGGAGCTGTTTTTT.